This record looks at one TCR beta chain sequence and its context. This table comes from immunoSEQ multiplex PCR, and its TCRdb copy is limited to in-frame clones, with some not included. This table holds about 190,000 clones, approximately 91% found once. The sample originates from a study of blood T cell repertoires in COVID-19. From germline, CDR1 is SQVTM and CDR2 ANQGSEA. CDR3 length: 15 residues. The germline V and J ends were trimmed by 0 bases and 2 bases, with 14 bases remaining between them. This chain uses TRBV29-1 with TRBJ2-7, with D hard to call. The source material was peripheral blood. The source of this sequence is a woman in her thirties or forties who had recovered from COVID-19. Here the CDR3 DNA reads TGCAGCGTTGAAGATCGGGTAGGAGTCCCCTACGAGCAGTACTTC. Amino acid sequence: CSVEDRVGVPYEQYF.